Following are 32 T cell receptor beta chains from one sample sequenced in a study of PD-1 blockade in mismatch repair-deficient tumors. Generated by immunoSEQ multiplex PCR, the TCRdb table keeps only in-frame clones and is missing some. This sample yields some 84,000 clones, of which more than 65% are seen a single time; around 2.6% belongs to the top ten. The input for sequencing was peripheral blood, taken 12 weeks after starting pembrolizumab. Receptors originate from an adult with mismatch repair-deficient cancer.

V and J are TRBV5-1 and TRBJ2-1; 8 bases map to TRBD2. Looked up from germline, CDR1 is SGHRS and CDR2 is YFSETQ. Trimming cost V 0 bases and J 4 bases; bases outside gene matches: 3. The CDR3 runs to 15 residues. The CDR3 is CASSLAEREYNEQFF. For the CDR3, the DNA is TGCGCCAGCAGCTTGGCCGAGCGGGAGTACAATGAGCAGTTCTTC.

V and J are TRBV5-4 and TRBJ1-1; D gene unclear. Trimming removed 2 bases from V and 0 bases from J, with 8 bases in between. This CDR3 is 14 amino acids long. Germline CDR1 SGHNT, CDR2 YYREEE (reference sequence). As DNA, the CDR3 is TGTGCCAGCAGCTTACAACGCATGAACACTGAAGCTTTCTTT. It translates to CASSLQRMNTEAFF. Combining the CDR3 with reference TRBV5-4 and TRBJ1-1 gives the whole variable domain ETGVTQSPTHLIKTRGQQVTLRCSSQSGHNTVSWYQQALGQGPQFIFQYYREEENGRGNFPPRFSGLQFPNYSSELNVNALELDDSALYLCASSLQRMNTEAFFGQGTRLTVV.

The chain carries TRBV6-1 and TRBJ2-2; D is undetermined. The V and J ends lost 3 bases and 6 bases respectively, with 14 bases between them. Germline loops: CDR1 MNHNS, CDR2 SASEGT. CDR3 length equals 15 residues. Here the CDR3 DNA reads TGTGCCAGCAGTGATTGGGGTGGTATAGCCGGGGAGCTGTTTTTT. This sequence encodes CASSDWGGIAGELFF.

This chain joins TRBV28 and TRBJ2-2, with D possibly TRBD2 on 6 matching bases. There are 12 residues in the CDR3. Trimming shortened V by 6 bases and J by 7 bases, and 9 bases separated the two germline ends. The germline V gene has CDR1 MDHEN and CDR2 SYDVKM. As DNA, the CDR3 is TGTGCCAGCAGCCTCGGGGGCGGGGAGCTGTTTTTT. Protein sequence: CASSLGGGELFF.

This clone was counted a single time. This chain uses TRBV5-6 with TRBJ2-7; TRBD1 agrees at 7 bases. In germline, CDR1 is SGHDT, CDR2 YYEEEE. The ends lost 1 base at V and 6 bases at J; junction bases unmatched: 7. This CDR3 is 14 amino acids long. CDR3 bases: TGTGCCAGCAGCTTGTTCGACAGGGCCGGCGAGCAGTACTTC. Its protein product is CASSLFDRAGEQYF.

The V gene is TRBV29-1, the J gene TRBJ2-1, with D uncertain. The CDR3 spans 10 residues. Trimming removed 7 bases from V and 8 bases from J, with 9 bases in between. Germline V gives CDR1 SQVTM, CDR2 ANQGSEA. DNA of the CDR3: TGCAGCGCATTTGGGGATGAGCAGTTCTTC. This codes for CSAFGDEQFF.

This rearrangement joins TRBV27 to TRBJ2-1; 9 nucleotides line up with TRBD1. Germline V gives CDR1 MNHEY, CDR2 SMNVEV (reference sequence). The CDR3 has 16 amino acids. The V gene end was trimmed by 0 bases and the J gene end by 9 bases; junction bases not matched to a gene: 9. The CDR3 DNA is TGTGCCAGCAGTTTATCTCGGACAGGGGTGTTGGGTGAGCAGTTCTTC. The encoded protein is CASSLSRTGVLGEQFF.

The J gene is TRBJ2-7, the V gene TRBV11-3, with TRBD2 matching over 11 bases. From germline, CDR1 is SGHNT and CDR2 YENEEA. Trimming cost V 5 bases and J 6 bases; bases outside gene matches: 6. The CDR3 length is 14 residues. CDR3 protein: CASSKTSGTVEQYF. DNA of the CDR3: TGTGCCAGCAGCAAGACTAGCGGGACTGTCGAGCAGTACTTC.

CDR3 protein: CASSLYQNGYGYTF. In DNA form, the CDR3 reads TGCGCCAGCAGCTTGTACCAGAATGGCTATGGCTACACCTTC. J is TRBJ1-2 and V is TRBV5-1; D ambiguous. CDR1 and CDR2 from the germline V gene are SGHRS and YFSETQ. This CDR3 has 14 residues. V was shortened by 1 base and J by 4 bases, with 11 bases between the two germline ends.

The chain recombines TRBV2 with TRBJ2-7; D is uncertain. CDR1 and CDR2 (germline): SNHLY, FYNNEI. V lost 3 bases and J lost 1, with 7 bases in between. The CDR3 has 13 residues. The CDR3 region has the DNA TGTGCCAGCAGTGACAGTCTGTCCTACGAGCAGTACTTC. This codes for CASSDSLSYEQYF.

The chain joins TRBV18 to TRBJ1-2; no firm D call. The V gene lost 0 bases and the J gene lost 0 bases, with 5 bases spanning the gap. This CDR3 has 14 residues. Germline V gene lookup returns CDR1 KGHSH and CDR2 LQKENI. Written as DNA, the CDR3 is TGTGCCAGCTCACCACCGTCAGCTAACTATGGCTACACCTTC. Translation gives CASSPPSANYGYTF.

The chain couples TRBV6-4 to TRBJ2-5; TRBD2 agrees at 9 bases. The length of the CDR3 is 14 residues. Trimming cost V 10 bases and J 3 bases; bases outside gene matches: 9. CDR1 is MRHNA and CDR2 is SNTAGT in the germline V gene. CDR3 bases: TGTGCCACCCCTCGACTAGCGGACGAAGAGACCCAGTACTTC. Its protein is CATPRLADEETQYF.

A few counts support this clone. The V and J genes are TRBV29-1 and TRBJ2-3; 10 positions agree with TRBD2. Germline loops: CDR1 SQVTM, CDR2 ANQGSEA. This CDR3 has 14 residues. After removal of 7 bases from V and 2 bases from J, the junction contained 6 bases not matched to a gene. Here the CDR3 DNA reads TGCAGCGCACAAGCGGGAGGGTACACAGATACGCAGTATTTT. Its protein is CSAQAGGYTDTQYF.

The chain employs TRBV2 and TRBJ2-1; 8 nucleotides agree with TRBD2. Germline V gene data show CDR1 as SNHLY and CDR2 as FYNNEI. The CDR3 runs to 17 residues. Trimming cost V 5 bases and J 0 bases; bases outside gene matches: 9. As DNA, the CDR3 is TGTGCCAGCAGTCCTCAGGGCGGGAGGAGCTCCTACAATGAGCAGTTCTTC. Its translation is CASSPQGGRSSYNEQFF. Drawing the rest from reference TRBV2 and TRBJ2-1, the complete variable domain is EPEVTQTPSHQVTQMGQEVILRCVPISNHLYFYWYRQILGQKVEFLVSFYNNEISEKSEIFDDQFSVERPDGSNFTLKIRSTKLEDSAMYFCASSPQGGRSSYNEQFFGPGTRLTVL.

The chain couples TRBV7-9 to TRBJ2-1; TRBD2 matches at 14 bases. The CDR3 totals 16 residues. The germline CDR1 and CDR2 sequences are SEHNR and FQNEAQ (reference sequence). Trimming removed 5 bases from V and 5 bases from J; junction bases left unmatched: 5. The CDR3 region has the DNA TGTGCCAGCAGCCCGAGGGGACTAGCGGGAGACAATGAGCAGTTCTTC. Its protein product is CASSPRGLAGDNEQFF. Drawing the rest from reference TRBV7-9 and TRBJ2-1, the complete variable domain is DTGVSQNPRHKITKRGQNVTFRCDPISEHNRLYWYRQTLGQGPEFLTYFQNEAQLEKSRLLSDRFSAERPKGSFSTLEIQRTEQGDSAMYLCASSPRGLAGDNEQFFGPGTRLTVL.

The rearrangement uses TRBV25-1 and TRBJ1-1, with 7 bases lining up with TRBD1. The length of the CDR3 is 17 residues. Looked up from germline, CDR1 is MGHDK and CDR2 is SYGVNS. Germline trimming cut 6 bases from V and 3 bases from J; bases unmatched to any gene: 16. In DNA form, the CDR3 reads TGTGCCAGCAGATCCGGGACAGTTGATTATTTGGACACTGAAGCTTTCTTT. Its translation is CASRSGTVDYLDTEAFF.

The rearrangement links TRBV7-8 to TRBJ1-2; D is ambiguous. V was shortened by 3 bases and J by 4 bases, with 15 bases between the two germline ends. The CDR3 is made up of 15 amino acids. Germline-derived CDR1 and CDR2 are SGHVS and FQNEAQ. Here the CDR3 reads CASSFDMAHLYGYTF. The DNA of the CDR3 is TGTGCCAGCAGCTTTGATATGGCCCACCTCTATGGCTACACCTTC. Together with reference TRBV7-8 and TRBJ1-2, the CDR3 gives the full variable domain: GAGVSQSPRYKVAKRGQDVALRCDPISGHVSLFWYQQALGQGPEFLTYFQNEAQLDKSGLPSDRFFAERPEGSVSTLKIQRTQQEDSAVYLCASSFDMAHLYGYTFGSGTRLTVV.

This clone has a single count. CDR3 coding DNA: TGTGCCAGCAGCCGGAAGACGAGCCTCTCTGGGGGGACAGATACGCAGTATTTT. As protein: CASSRKTSLSGGTDTQYF. The rearrangement links TRBV4-2 to TRBJ2-3; maybe TRBD2 (6 bases). This CDR3 has 18 residues. Trimming took off 4 bases at V and 3 bases at J, with 23 bases between the two ends. CDR1 LGHNA and CDR2 YNFKEQ come from the germline V gene.

The chain links TRBV11-2 to TRBJ2-1, with D uncertain. The ends were cut back, 5 bases at V and 8 bases at J, with 10 bases in the middle. This CDR3 contains 12 residues. The V gene's germline CDR1 is SGHAT and CDR2 FQNNGV. CDR3 nucleotides: TGTGCCAGCAGCCCGGCCGTGGATGAGCAGTTCTTC. Its protein is CASSPAVDEQFF.

The chain employs TRBV25-1 and TRBJ2-1, with 10 bases identical to TRBD2. Germline V gene sequence: CDR1 MGHDK, CDR2 SYGVNS. V gave up 7 bases and J gave up 7 bases; unmatched junction bases: 4. The CDR3 consists of 13 residues. The CDR3 loop is CASTLAGANEQFF. CDR3 DNA sequence: TGTGCCAGCACGCTAGCGGGAGCAAATGAGCAGTTCTTC.

This clone came up a few times. CDR3 DNA sequence: TGTGCCAGCAGTGACGGCGGGGGAGACACAGATACGCAGTATTTT. Amino acids: CASSDGGGDTDTQYF. The chain couples TRBV6-4 to TRBJ2-3, with 7 bases lining up with TRBD2. Germline CDR1 reads MRHNA; CDR2 reads SNTAGT. The CDR3 extends over 15 amino acids. J was trimmed by 2 bases and V by 2 bases; bases with no gene match: 4.

The rearrangement uses TRBV10-3 and TRBJ2-2; 7 nucleotides line up with TRBD2. J gave up 4 bases and V 4 bases, and 18 bases lay outside the gene matches. This CDR3 spans 19 amino acids. Germline values: CDR1 ENHRY, CDR2 SYGVKD. CDR3 amino acids: CAISVSGLDGGLPTGELFF. The CDR3 DNA is TGTGCCATCAGTGTTTCAGGACTAGATGGAGGTTTGCCCACCGGGGAGCTGTTTTTT.

The genes are TRBV5-1 and TRBJ1-1; the D gene is possibly TRBD1 (5 bases). V was cut by 5 bases and J by 0 bases, with 17 bases left in between. Looked up from germline, CDR1 is SGHRS and CDR2 is YFSETQ. This CDR3 has 16 residues. Written as DNA, the CDR3 is TGCGCCAGCAGATCACGACTGAGGGGCCTGAACACTGAAGCTTTCTTT. Residues: CASRSRLRGLNTEAFF.

This rearrangement joins TRBV4-3 to TRBJ1-4; 8 bases match TRBD1. The CDR3 spans 15 residues. V trimming: 5 bases; J trimming: 6 bases; junction bases outside the gene matches: 8. The V gene's germline CDR1 is LGHNA and CDR2 YSLEER. The CDR3 sequence is CASSSYRGTDEKLFF. The DNA of the CDR3 is TGCGCCAGCAGCTCGTACAGGGGGACCGATGAAAAACTGTTTTTT.

The CDR3 nucleotides are TGTGCCAGCAGTGCTATTCTTCCGGGCTCTGGGGCCAACGTCCTGACTTTC. It codes for CASSAILPGSGANVLTF. The chain employs TRBV2 and TRBJ2-6, with D unclear. CDR1 SNHLY and CDR2 FYNNEI come from the germline V gene. The germline V and J ends were trimmed by 4 bases and 0 bases, with 13 bases remaining between them. This CDR3 has 17 residues.

The chain has TRBV6-1 and TRBJ2-5, with TRBD1 matching 8 bases. The CDR3 is 13 residues long. Trimming cost V 3 bases and J 4 bases; bases outside gene matches: 1. Germline CDR1 and CDR2: MNHNS and SASEGT. The CDR3 is CASSDDRGETQYF. For the CDR3, the DNA is TGTGCCAGCAGTGACGACAGGGGAGAGACCCAGTACTTC.

There are a few counts of this clone. The J gene is TRBJ2-2, the V gene TRBV9; TRBD2 matches at 9 bases. CDR1 is SGDLS and CDR2 is YYNGEE in the germline V gene. V dropped 5 bases and J dropped 5; count of bases not matched to a gene: 1. This CDR3 has 13 residues. The CDR3 DNA reads TGTGCCAGCAGGGGACTAGCTACCGGGGAGCTGTTTTTT. It specifies CASRGLATGELFF.

Concerning this clone itself: Other nucleotide sequences from this sample produce the same CDR3. The chain recombines TRBV6-1 with TRBJ1-5; 9 positions match TRBD1. Trimming at V came to 6 bases and at J to 6 bases, leaving 6 bases not matched to a gene. The CDR3 covers 14 residues. The germline gives CDR1 MNHNS, CDR2 SASEGT. The CDR3 protein is CASREGQGGQPQHF. The DNA of the CDR3 is TGTGCCAGCAGGGAGGGACAGGGCGGTCAGCCCCAGCATTTT.

The genes are TRBV19 and TRBJ2-1, with TRBD2 identical over 12 bases. The CDR3 has 16 residues. CDR1 and CDR2 from the germline V gene are LNHDA and SQIVND (reference sequence). J gave up 6 bases and V 5 bases, and 8 bases lay outside the gene matches. For the CDR3, the DNA is TGTGCCAGTAGTGTACTACTAGCGGGAGGTGGCAATGAGCAGTTCTTC. This gives the protein CASSVLLAGGGNEQFF.

This clone was counted once. V is TRBV11-1 and J is TRBJ1-3; D remains ambiguous. The germline V gene encodes CDR1 SGHAT and CDR2 FQDESV (reference sequence). V lost 5 bases to trimming and J lost 1 base, with 9 bases between them. CDR3 length: 14 residues. The CDR3 region has the DNA TGTGCCAGCAGCATGATCGGGTCTGGAAACACCATATATTTT. Protein sequence: CASSMIGSGNTIYF. Full variable domain (rest looked up from reference TRBV11-1 and TRBJ1-3): EAEVAQSPRYKITEKSQAVAFWCDPISGHATLYWYRQILGQGPELLVQFQDESVVDDSQLPKDRFSAERLKGVDSTLKIQPAELGDSAMYLCASSMIGSGNTIYFGEGSWLTVV.

This clone was seen just once. V gene TRBV19 combines with J gene TRBJ2-7; D may correspond to TRBD1 or TRBD2 (5 bases each). The germline V gene encodes CDR1 LNHDA and CDR2 SQIVND (reference sequence). Trimming took 5 bases from V and 4 from J, leaving 12 bases between them. This CDR3 has 13 residues. This CDR3 reads CASSPGTSYEQYF. The CDR3 DNA follows: TGTGCCAGTAGTCCCGGGACGTCATACGAGCAGTACTTC.

This sequence joins TRBV5-1 and TRBJ2-1, with no clear D. V was pared by 2 bases and J by 1 base, with 7 bases between. The CDR3 runs to 14 residues. Germline CDR1 SGHRS, CDR2 YFSETQ. The CDR3: CASSLSESYNEQFF. The DNA for the CDR3 is TGCGCCAGCAGCTTATCTGAATCCTACAATGAGCAGTTCTTC. Complete variable domain (other parts from reference TRBV5-1 and TRBJ2-1): KAGVTQTPRYLIKTRGQQVTLSCSPISGHRSVSWYQQTPGQGLQFLFEYFSETQRNKGNFPGRFSGRQFSNSRSEMNVSTLELGDSALYLCASSLSESYNEQFFGPGTRLTVL.